These T cell receptor beta chains were read from a single sample in a study of blood T cell repertoires in COVID-19. Some clones are missing from TCRdb's copy, which holds only in-frame ones; the method was immunoSEQ multiplex PCR. This sample has 150,000 to 200,000 clones, with about 82% found just once. Sample: peripheral blood. These receptors originate from a man aged 55 to 70 with COVID-19, enrolled during active disease. Both conserved end residues are part of each CDR3. D genes are given only for firm matches. Not every row has a clone size; where given, it reads once, few, many or a size class.

.	TRBV4-3	TRBJ1-1	.	TGCGCCAGCAGCCTAACAGGGTCCACTGAAGCTTTCTTT	CASSLTGSTEAFF
few	TRBV5-1	TRBJ1-1	.	TGCGCCAGCAGCTTGTTGGGCAGGGTGCGCACTGAAGCTTTCTTT	CASSLLGRVRTEAFF
.	TRBV28	TRBJ1-1	.	TGTGCCAGCAGTCCCCTCACTGAAGCTTTCTTT	CASSPLTEAFF
once	TRBV9	TRBJ2-3	.	TGTGCCAGCAGAACTTCGGGGGCAGATACGCAGTATTTT	CASRTSGADTQYF
once	TRBV9	TRBJ2-3	TRBD1	TGTGCCAGCAGCCCCCGGGACAGGGGATTCGATACGCAGTATTTT	CASSPRDRGFDTQYF
.	TRBV14	TRBJ2-7	.	TGTGCCAGCAGCCGCACCGGGACGGGGGATATCGAGCAGTACTTC	CASSRTGTGDIEQYF
.	TRBV4-1	TRBJ2-7	.	TGCGCCAGCAGCTATGGACAGAGCTACGAGCAGTACTTC	CASSYGQSYEQYF
.	TRBV6-2/TRBV6-3	TRBJ1-5	.	TGTGCCAGCAGCCTAAACCGGAGGCAGGTCTATAGCAATCAGCCCCAGCATTTT	CASSLNRRQVYSNQPQHF
.	TRBV27	TRBJ2-3	.	TGTGCCAGCAGTGGAGGGACTCGCACAGATACGCAGTATTTT	CASSGGTRTDTQYF
.	TRBV3-1/TRBV3-2	TRBJ2-1	TRBD2	TGTGCCAGCAGCCAAGAGGGACTAGTATTAAATGAGCAGTTCTTC	CASSQEGLVLNEQFF
.	TRBV28	TRBJ2-7	.	TGTGCCAGCAGGGGGCTCATAATCTACGAGCAGTACTTC	CASRGLIIYEQYF
.	TRBV4-3	TRBJ1-3	TRBD1	TGCGCCAGCAGCCGCCAGGGGGTCACTGGAAACACCATATATTTT	CASSRQGVTGNTIYF
.	TRBV10-3	TRBJ2-2	TRBD1	TGTGCCATCAGTTACCTCGACAGGGGTCTGCCCAACACCGGGGAGCTGTTTTTT	CAISYLDRGLPNTGELFF
.	TRBV18	TRBJ1-5	.	TGTGCCAGCTCACCATTGGCAGGGAATCAGCCCCAGCATTTT	CASSPLAGNQPQHF
.	TRBV6-5	TRBJ1-1	.	TGTGCCAGCGCCACTATGAACACTGAAGCTTTCTTT	CASATMNTEAFF
.	TRBV18	TRBJ1-2	TRBD1	TGTGCCAGCTCACCGGACAGGGCCCATGGCTACACCTTC	CASSPDRAHGYTF
few	TRBV5-1	TRBJ1-5	TRBD1	TGCGCCAGCAGCTTAGGGACAGGGGGAAATCAGCCCCAGCATTTT	CASSLGTGGNQPQHF
.	TRBV5-1	TRBJ2-1	TRBD2	TGCGCCAGCAGCTTGGGTCTAGCGGGAGGGCGCAATGAGCAGTTCTTC	CASSLGLAGGRNEQFF
few	TRBV9	TRBJ1-1	.	TGTGCCAGCAGCGTAGGAAGCCCCCGAAGCGACACTGAAGCTTTCTTT	CASSVGSPRSDTEAFF
few	TRBV5-1	TRBJ2-1	TRBD1	TGCGCCAGCAGCTTCCAGGGGGCAGGAAACAATGAGCAGTTCTTC	CASSFQGAGNNEQFF
once	TRBV6-5	TRBJ2-2	.	TGTGCCAGCAGTTATCGCAGACCCTCAGGATTCGGGGAGCTGTTTTTT	CASSYRRPSGFGELFF
.	TRBV7-3	TRBJ1-3	.	TGTGCCAGCAGCTTAACCCTGGAGGACACCATATATTTT	CASSLTLEDTIYF
.	TRBV28	TRBJ1-5	.	TGTGCCAGCAGTTCCCCAGGGATCCAGCCCCAGCATTTT	CASSSPGIQPQHF
few	TRBV11-2	TRBJ2-7	.	TGTGCCAGCAGCATCGGGACTTGGGACCCCCGGGAATACGAGCAGTACTTC	CASSIGTWDPREYEQYF
.	TRBV24-1	TRBJ2-1	.	TGTGCCACCAGTGATCCAAAGAGTTCCTACAATGAGCAGTTCTTC	CATSDPKSSYNEQFF
.	TRBV15	TRBJ2-7	.	TGTGCCACCAGCAGAGAACAGGGATACGAGCAGTACTTC	CATSREQGYEQYF